This TCR beta chain derives from a study of blood T cell repertoires in COVID-19. The CDR3 length is 18 residues. V shed 4 bases, J shed 0 bases, and the junction held 4 bases outside the gene matches. Germline CDR1 SGHTA, CDR2 FQGTGA. The table came from immunoSEQ multiplex PCR; TCRdb's copy has only in-frame clones and leaves some out. The data contain approximately 110,000 clones, more than 70% of them singletons. Sequences were obtained from peripheral blood. The chain recombines TRBV7-3 with TRBJ2-6, with 12 bases aligning to TRBD2. The receptor was isolated from a human donor in a cohort sampled during active COVID-19. Here the CDR3 DNA reads TGTGCCAGCAGCTGGGGACTAGCGGGTAGCTCTGGGGCCAACGTCCTGACTTTC. Residues: CASSWGLAGSSGANVLTF. Combining the CDR3 with reference TRBV7-3 and TRBJ2-6 gives the whole variable domain GAGVSQTPSNKVTEKGKYVELRCDPISGHTALYWYRQSLGQGPEFLIYFQGTGAADDSGLPNDRFFAVRPEGSVSTLKIQRTERGDSAVYLCASSWGLAGSSGANVLTFGAGSRLTVL.